This is a list of T cell receptor beta chains from one sample in a study of post-analysis software for immune sequencing data. TCRdb re-derived calls from the PCR reads in MiXCR, one entry per CDR3 protein. The repertoire holds 380,000 or so distinct CDR3 sequences, with about a third as singletons. The sample consisted of blood. These receptors came from a girl between 5 and 17 years old with multiple sclerosis. CDR3s include the opening cysteine and the closing phenylalanine or tryptophan. A D gene is named only where the DNA matches it firmly. Expanded clones get a size class; other rows say once, few or many, or leave the size out.

>TRBV7-7|.|.|TRBJ2-7
TGTGCTAGCAGCCCCCAAGTCGGACTGCCTTCGGTGGGCCAGTACTTC
CASSPQVGLPSVGQYF
>TRBV28|.|.|TRBJ1-4
TGTGCCAGCAGTTTAGGGGCCTTGAGGGATGAAAAACTGTTTTTT
CASSLGALRDEKLFF
>TRBV12-3/TRBV12-4|.|.|TRBJ1-2
TGTGCCAGCAGTCGTCGACGGGGGGTCGGGCCCAACTACACCTTC
CASSRRRGVGPNYTF
>TRBV2|.|.|TRBJ1-6
TGTGCCAGCAGTGAGAGGGGCAGCGGTTCACCCCTCCACTTT
CASSERGSGSPLHF
>TRBV7-2|.|.|TRBJ1-3
TGTGCCAGCAGCCTAACCAGGGCCATCCCGTCTGGAAACACCATATATTTT
CASSLTRAIPSGNTIYF
>TRBV20-1|.|once|TRBJ1-1
TGCAGTGCTCCTCCGGGACGCGGGGCTTTCTTT
CSAPPGRGAFF
>TRBV29-1|.|many|TRBJ2-7
TGCAGCGTGCGGGCAGGGACCGTGAAAGGCGAGCAGTACTTC
CSVRAGTVKGEQYF
>TRBV19|.|.|TRBJ2-3
TGTGCCAGTAGTAAAATAGGGATCTCCGACGGCGCAGATACGCAGTATTTT
CASSKIGISDGADTQYF
>TRBV7-2|.|few|TRBJ2-3
TGTGCCAGCAGCTTAGGTGGGGGCCGGGAAGATACGCAGTATTTT
CASSLGGGREDTQYF
>TRBV7-9|.|many|TRBJ2-3
TGTGCCAGCAGCCCGAGGACAGACCGCACAGATACGCAGTATTTT
CASSPRTDRTDTQYF
>TRBV5-6|TRBD2|few|TRBJ2-7
TGTGCCAGCAGCTCACTAGCGGGATCTTCCTACGAGCAGTACTTC
CASSSLAGSSYEQYF
>TRBV9|.|.|TRBJ2-2
TGTGCCAGCAGCTACCGCCCTGGACGGACTTTGGGGGAGCTGTTTTTT
CASSYRPGRTLGELFF
>TRBV20-1|TRBD2|.|TRBJ2-1
TGCAGTGCTACAGATCTAGCGGGGGTCTACAATGAGCAGTTCTTC
CSATDLAGVYNEQFF
>TRBV13|TRBD1|.|TRBJ2-3
TGTGCCAGCAGCCATCGGGACAGGGGCAGCACAGATACGCAGTATTTT
CASSHRDRGSTDTQYF
>TRBV28|TRBD1|few|TRBJ1-2
TGTGCCAGCAGTACAGCAGGGACAGTCGTGGGCTATGGCTACACCTTC
CASSTAGTVVGYGYTF
>TRBV24-1|.|.|TRBJ1-2
TGTGCCACCAGCCCCCCGACGGAAAACTATGGCTACACCTTC
CATSPPTENYGYTF
>TRBV14|.|.|TRBJ2-3
TGTGCCAGCAGCCAAGGGAGGGACAGCCTCACAGATACGCAGTATTTT
CASSQGRDSLTDTQYF
>TRBV5-5|TRBD2|few|TRBJ2-3
TGTGCCAGCAGCTTACTAGCGGGGGACCAAGATACGCAGTATTTT
CASSLLAGDQDTQYF
>TRBV6-5|TRBD1|.|TRBJ1-3
TGTGCCAGCAGTTATTACAGGGGTCCTCAACGCTCTGGAAACACCATATATTTT
CASSYYRGPQRSGNTIYF
>TRBV29-1|.|.|TRBJ1-1
TGCAGCGTGGCCGGGGCCTTCCTGAACCCTGAAGCTTTCTTT
CSVAGAFLNPEAFF
>TRBV2|TRBD2|.|TRBJ2-3
TGTGCCAGCAGTGCCGAAGCGGGGGGCAAAGATACGCAGTATTTT
CASSAEAGGKDTQYF
>TRBV12-3/TRBV12-4|.|.|TRBJ2-7
TGTGCCAGCAGTTTATCATGGCAAGCCTACGAGCAGTACTTC
CASSLSWQAYEQYF
>TRBV5-1|TRBD1|.|TRBJ1-2
TGCGCCAGCAGCCTGACAGGGCGAGATGGCTACACCTTC
CASSLTGRDGYTF
>TRBV20-1|.|few|TRBJ1-2
TGCAGTGCTCCCTGGGGAGACTATGGCTACACCTTC
CSAPWGDYGYTF
>TRBV7-9|.|few|TRBJ1-2
TGTGCCAGCAGGTTGGAGGTTAACTATGGCTACACCTTC
CASRLEVNYGYTF
>TRBV5-1|.|once|TRBJ2-6
TGCGCCAGCAGCTCGGGGTACTCTGGGGCCAACGTCCTGACTTTC
CASSSGYSGANVLTF
>TRBV24-1|.|.|TRBJ2-1
TGTGCCACCAGTGATCCGGGGTTCTCCTACAATGAGCAGTTCTTC
CATSDPGFSYNEQFF
>TRBV5-1|.|.|TRBJ2-3
TGCGCCAGCAGCTTGGAAACTAGCACAGATACGCAGTATTTT
CASSLETSTDTQYF
>TRBV30|TRBD2|.|TRBJ2-5
TGTGCCTGGACGACGGGGGGGCAAGAGACCCAGTACTTC
CAWTTGGQETQYF
>TRBV6-5|TRBD1|.|TRBJ1-1
TGTGCCAGCAGTCTTGCGGGACAGGGACACACTGAAGCTTTCTTT
CASSLAGQGHTEAFF
>TRBV18|.|.|TRBJ2-5
TGTGCCAGCTCACCACCGGGATTGTACCAAGAGACCCAGTACTTC
CASSPPGLYQETQYF